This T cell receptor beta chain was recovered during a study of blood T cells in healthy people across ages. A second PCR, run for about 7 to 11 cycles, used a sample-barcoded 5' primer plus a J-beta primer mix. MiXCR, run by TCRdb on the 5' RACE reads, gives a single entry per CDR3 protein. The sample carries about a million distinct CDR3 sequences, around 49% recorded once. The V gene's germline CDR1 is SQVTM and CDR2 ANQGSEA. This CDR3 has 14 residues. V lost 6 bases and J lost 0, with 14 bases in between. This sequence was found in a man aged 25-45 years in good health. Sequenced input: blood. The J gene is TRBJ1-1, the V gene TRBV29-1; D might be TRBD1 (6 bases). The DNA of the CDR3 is TGCAGCGTGGAGGGAACAGGGCTGAACACTGAAGCTTTCTTT. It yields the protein CSVEGTGLNTEAFF. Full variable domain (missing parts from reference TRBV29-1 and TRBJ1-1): SAVISQKPSRDICQRGTSLTIQCQVDSQVTMMFWYRQQPGQSLTLIATANQGSEATYESGFVIDKFPISRPNLTFSTLTVSNMSPEDSSIYLCSVEGTGLNTEAFFGQGTRLTVV.